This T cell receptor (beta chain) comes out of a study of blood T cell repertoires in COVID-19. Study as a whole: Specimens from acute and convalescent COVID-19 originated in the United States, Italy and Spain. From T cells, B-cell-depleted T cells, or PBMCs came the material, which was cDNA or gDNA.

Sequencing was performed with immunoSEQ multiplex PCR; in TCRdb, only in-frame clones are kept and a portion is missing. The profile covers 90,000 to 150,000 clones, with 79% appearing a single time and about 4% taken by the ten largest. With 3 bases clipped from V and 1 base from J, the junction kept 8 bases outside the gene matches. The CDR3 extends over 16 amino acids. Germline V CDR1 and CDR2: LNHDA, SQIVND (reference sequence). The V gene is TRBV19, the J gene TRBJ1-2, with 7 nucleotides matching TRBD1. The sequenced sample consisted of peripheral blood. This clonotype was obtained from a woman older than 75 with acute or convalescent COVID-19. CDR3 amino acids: CASSIERGRNNYGYTF. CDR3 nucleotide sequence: TGTGCCAGTAGTATTGAGAGGGGGCGAAATAACTATGGCTACACCTTC.